This T cell receptor beta chain comes out of a study of blood T cell repertoires in COVID-19. Sequenced by immunoSEQ multiplex PCR; TCRdb stores in-frame clones only, minus some. The table has 210,000 or so clones, over 75% seen once. CDR1 is SGHKS, CDR2 YYEKEE, per germline (reference sequence). The V segment lost 2 bases and the J segment 5 bases; nucleotides outside the gene matches: 3. This CDR3 has 14 residues. V usage is TRBV5-5 and J usage is TRBJ1-4; TRBD1 matches 7 bases. This clonotype was obtained from a woman aged 40 to 50 with acute or convalescent COVID-19. The source material was peripheral blood. The CDR3 reads CASSFRDSNEKLFF. DNA for the CDR3: TGTGCCAGCAGCTTCCGGGACAGCAATGAAAAACTGTTTTTT.